This TCR beta chain was observed in a study of T cells after yellow fever vaccination. The wider study: Preparing low-cell-number fractions relied on SMART-Seq v4 Ultra Low Input. Overall study findings and caveats: Any FACS-sorted repertoire could hold abundant clonotypes that contaminate it from the bulk population.

The authors made TCR cDNA by 5'RACE template switching, adding a universal primer site and UMIs. One entry per CDR3 protein results from TCRdb running MiXCR on the 5' RACE reads. This sample yields about 240,000 distinct CDR3 sequences, of which 6.5% to 8.5% are seen a single time; more than 0.8% belongs to the top ten. The CDR3 is made up of 14 amino acids. CDR1 and CDR2 (germline): MRHNA, SNTAGT. V was shortened by 2 bases and J by 6 bases, with 11 bases between the two germline ends. This clonotype was seen ten or more times. The antigen is not known. The clonotype originates from a man aged 25-45 years who received the YFV17D yellow fever vaccine. The input for sequencing was CD4+ T cells sorted from PBMCs, taken 15 days after the yellow fever booster vaccination. The chain has TRBV6-4 and TRBJ2-1; TRBD2 is a possible D gene (6 bases). Here the CDR3 DNA reads TGTGCCAGCAGTGACGGGCTAGCGCTCAATGAGCAGTTCTTC. Translation gives CASSDGLALNEQFF.